These 30 T cell receptor beta chains originate from one sample sequenced in a study of T cell responses to AZD1222 COVID-19 vaccine. TCRdb's copy holds only in-frame clones and misses some; the assay was immunoSEQ multiplex PCR. Of tens of thousands of clones in the sample, approximately 85% were seen once. The sample here was peripheral blood, taken 28 days after the second AZD1222 dose. Receptors originate from an adult who received the AZD1222 COVID-19 vaccine.

The rearrangement links TRBV4-3 to TRBJ2-2; TRBD2 matches at 9 bases. J gave up 3 bases and V 4 bases, and 12 bases lay outside the gene matches. CDR3 length equals 18 residues. Germline V CDR1 and CDR2: LGHNA, YSLEER. This chain's CDR3 is CASSPLSGRSGDTGELFF. DNA for the CDR3: TGCGCCAGCAGCCCTCTAAGCGGGAGGAGTGGGGACACCGGGGAGCTGTTTTTT.

The chain uses TRBV4-3 and TRBJ2-1, with 7 bases lining up with TRBD1. The CDR3 runs to 15 residues. CDR1 and CDR2 from the germline V gene are LGHNA and YSLEER. Trimming removed 4 bases from V and 4 bases from J; junction bases left unmatched: 7. CDR3 residues: CASSPDRAPYNEQFF. The CDR3 nucleotides read TGCGCCAGCAGCCCAGACAGGGCTCCTTACAATGAGCAGTTCTTC.

This rearrangement joins TRBV5-6 to TRBJ2-7; 11 bases fit TRBD1. Germline V gene lookup returns CDR1 SGHDT and CDR2 YYEEEE. V shed 4 bases and J 0 bases; nucleotides not matched to a gene: 6. The CDR3 runs 16 residues. The CDR3 DNA is TGTGCCAGCAGCGCCGGGACAGGGGGAAACTCCTACGAGCAGTACTTC. This encodes CASSAGTGGNSYEQYF.

The chain carries TRBV7-8 and TRBJ1-4, with 7 bases fitting TRBD1. This CDR3 is built from 16 residues. V trimming: 2 bases; J trimming: 8 bases; junction bases outside the gene matches: 11. Germline V CDR1 and CDR2: SGHVS, FQNEAQ. Here the CDR3 DNA reads TGTGCCAGCAGCTTACTTACTTCACAGGGGAGCGAAAAACTGTTTTTT. Encoded protein: CASSLLTSQGSEKLFF.

J is TRBJ2-3 and V is TRBV7-3; D call uncertain. In germline, CDR1 is SGHTA, CDR2 FQGTGA. V shed 5 bases and J shed 2 bases, with 11 bases lying between them. The CDR3 totals 14 residues. Here the CDR3 reads CASSPAVTTDTQYF. The DNA for the CDR3 is TGTGCCAGCAGCCCCGCTGTAACCACAGATACGCAGTATTTT.

The J gene is TRBJ2-4, the V gene TRBV19; perhaps D is TRBD1 or TRBD2 (6 bases each). The ends were cut back, 7 bases at V and 0 bases at J, with 19 bases in the middle. The CDR3 consists of 17 residues. Per the germline V gene, CDR1 is LNHDA and CDR2 is SQIVND (reference sequence). CDR3 bases: TGTGCCAGTACCCATATCTTGGGGGGCGTAGCCAAAAACATTCAGTACTTC. Translating gives CASTHILGGVAKNIQYF.

V is TRBV30 and J is TRBJ1-5, with a weak D call TRBD1 (5 bases). Germline CDR1 GTSNPN, CDR2 SVGIG (reference sequence). The CDR3 extends over 16 amino acids. Trimming removed 0 bases from V and 1 base from J, with 13 bases in between. This CDR3 is CAWSVGGGWSNQPQHF. The CDR3 nucleotides are TGTGCCTGGAGTGTTGGGGGGGGATGGAGCAATCAGCCCCAGCATTTT. Filled out from reference TRBV30 and TRBJ1-5, the complete variable domain reads SQTIHQWPATLVQPVGSPLSLECTVEGTSNPNLYWYRQAAGRGLQLLFYSVGIGQISSEVPQNLSASRPQDRQFILSSKKLLLSDSGFYLCAWSVGGGWSNQPQHFGDGTRLSIL.

The rearrangement links TRBV28 to TRBJ1-1; TRBD1 aligns across 7 bases. Trimming took 8 bases from V and 1 from J; bases not matched to a gene: 7. The CDR3 spans 14 residues. CDR1 and CDR2 from the germline V gene are MDHEN and SYDVKM. The CDR3 nucleotides read TGTGCCAGCCGTAGTGGGACAGCGAACACTGAAGCTTTCTTT. It encodes CASRSGTANTEAFF. Full variable domain (outside the CDR3, taken from reference TRBV28 and TRBJ1-1): DVKVTQSSRYLVKRTGEKVFLECVQDMDHENMFWYRQDPGLGLRLIYFSYDVKMKEKGDIPEGYSVSREKKERFSLILESASTNQTSMYLCASRSGTANTEAFFGQGTRLTVV.

This clone was recorded once. The chain joins TRBV6-2 or TRBV6-3 to TRBJ2-1; 10 bases agree with TRBD2. Germline values: CDR1 MNHEY, CDR2 SVGEGT. J gave up 15 bases and V 2 bases, and 10 bases lay outside the gene matches. The CDR3 runs to 14 residues. The CDR3 DNA follows: TGTGCCAGCAGTTACACGGCTAGCGGGAGCTTAGGGTTCTTC. Its protein product is CASSYTASGSLGFF.

Worth noting for this clone: Other DNA sequences of this sample code for an identical CDR3. The chain is built from TRBV5-1 and TRBJ2-5; 8 bases agree with TRBD2. Germline V gene sequence: CDR1 SGHRS, CDR2 YFSETQ. The CDR3 runs to 13 residues. Germline trimming cut 0 bases from V and 5 bases from J; bases unmatched to any gene: 0. The CDR3 coding sequence is TGCGCCAGCAGCTTGGCGGGAGGGGAGACCCAGTACTTC. Its translation: CASSLAGGETQYF.

The rearrangement uses TRBV2 and TRBJ1-5; D unclear. CDR3 length: 13 residues. Looked up from germline, CDR1 is SNHLY and CDR2 is FYNNEI. The V end lost 4 bases, the J end lost 7 bases, and 11 bases lay between the germline ends. This CDR3 is CASSGQDIQPQHF. The CDR3 coding sequence is TGTGCCAGCAGTGGCCAGGATATCCAGCCCCAGCATTTT.

The chain carries TRBV19 and TRBJ2-1; D is perhaps TRBD2 (6 bases). The CDR3 is 15 amino acids. The germline CDR1 and CDR2 sequences are LNHDA and SQIVND (reference sequence). The V and J ends lost 3 bases and 1 base respectively, with 10 bases between them. Here the CDR3 reads CASSMTSNSYNEQFF. CDR3 nucleotide sequence: TGTGCCAGTAGTATGACTAGTAATTCCTACAATGAGCAGTTCTTC.

This chain uses TRBV3-1 (or the pseudogene TRBV3-2) with TRBJ1-4; a weak D match, TRBD1 (6 bases). Trimming left V 4 bases short and J 7 bases short, with 16 bases between. This CDR3 is 15 amino acids long. CDR1 is LGHDT, CDR2 YNNKEL, per germline (reference sequence). DNA for the CDR3: TGTGCCAGCAGCCGGGGGGCCCTAGGTAGTGAAAAACTGTTTTTT. This gives the protein CASSRGALGSEKLFF.

The rearrangement uses TRBV11-2 and TRBJ1-6; D is possibly TRBD1 (5 bases). This CDR3 comprises 13 residues. V was pared by 5 bases and J by 11 bases, with 13 bases between. CDR1 is SGHAT, CDR2 FQNNGV, per germline. As DNA, the CDR3 is TGTGCCAGCAGCACGGCAGGGCTTACACCCCTCCACTTT. Translated: CASSTAGLTPLHF. The whole variable domain, filled in from reference TRBV11-2 and TRBJ1-6, reads EAGVAQSPRYKIIEKRQSVAFWCNPISGHATLYWYQQILGQGPKLLIQFQNNGVVDDSQLPKDRFSAERLKGVDSTLKIQPAKLEDSAVYLCASSTAGLTPLHFGNGTRLTVT.

The chain links TRBV5-1 to TRBJ1-1; possibly TRBD1 for D (5 bases). From germline, CDR1 is SGHRS and CDR2 YFSETQ. CDR3 length: 15 residues. V lost 2 bases and J lost 0, with 11 bases in between. CDR3 nucleotide sequence: TGCGCCAGCAGCTTTAATCAAGGGGTGAACACTGAAGCTTTCTTT. Its protein is CASSFNQGVNTEAFF.

This clone showed up just a few times. CDR3: CASSVASGFTEAFF. The CDR3 DNA reads as TGTGCCAGCAGCGTAGCATCAGGGTTCACTGAAGCTTTCTTT. This chain connects TRBV9 to TRBJ1-1; a weak D match, TRBD1 (5 bases). V lost 0 bases, J lost 4 bases, and 10 bases lay in between. Germline CDR1 reads SGDLS; CDR2 reads YYNGEE. CDR3 length equals 14 residues. The full variable domain, its missing parts supplied by reference TRBV9 and TRBJ1-1, is DSGVTQTPKHLITATGQRVTLRCSPRSGDLSVYWYQQSLDQGLQFLIQYYNGEERAKGNILERFSAQQFPDLHSELNLSSLELGDSALYFCASSVASGFTEAFFGQGTRLTVV.

This chain links TRBV7-9 with TRBJ2-7; either TRBD1 or TRBD2 may fit D (5 bases each). The CDR3 length is 16 residues. V lost 6 bases to trimming and J lost 3 bases, with 21 bases between them. Germline CDR1 and CDR2: SEHNR and FQNEAQ (reference sequence). The CDR3 spells CASSGTASRTSYEQYF. The DNA of the CDR3 is TGTGCCAGCAGTGGGACGGCAAGTAGGACAAGCTACGAGCAGTACTTC. Drawing the rest from reference TRBV7-9 and TRBJ2-7, the complete variable domain is DTGVSQNPRHKITKRGQNVTFRCDPISEHNRLYWYRQTLGQGPEFLTYFQNEAQLEKSRLLSDRFSAERPKGSFSTLEIQRTEQGDSAMYLCASSGTASRTSYEQYFGPGTRLTVT.

The V gene is TRBV29-1, the J gene TRBJ1-3; D is uncertain. This CDR3 spans 11 amino acids. Looked up from germline, CDR1 is SQVTM and CDR2 is ANQGSEA. V lost 7 bases and J lost 4, with 8 bases in between. This CDR3 is CSAGEGNTIYF. In DNA form, the CDR3 reads TGCAGCGCCGGGGAGGGAAACACCATATATTTT.

CDR3 in DNA: TGTGCCACCGGGACTCCGAGCTCCTACGAGCAGTACTTC. Residues: CATGTPSSYEQYF. V usage is TRBV15 and J usage is TRBJ2-7, with D perhaps matching TRBD2 (6 bases). The germline gives CDR1 LNHNV, CDR2 YYDKDF (reference sequence). V gave up 8 bases and J gave up 0 bases, with 11 bases separating them. This CDR3 has 13 residues.

The chain has TRBV29-1 and TRBJ1-2; 12 bases match TRBD1. From germline, CDR1 is SQVTM and CDR2 ANQGSEA. This CDR3 has 13 amino acids. V lost 4 bases, J lost 7 bases, and 4 bases stayed unmatched. CDR3 region: CSVAPGQGAGYTF. The DNA of the CDR3 is TGCAGCGTTGCGCCGGGACAGGGGGCTGGCTACACCTTC.

The rearrangement joins TRBV28 to TRBJ1-4; no firm D call. The V and J ends lost 8 bases and 5 bases respectively, with 18 bases between them. This CDR3 contains 15 residues. Germline loops: CDR1 MDHEN, CDR2 SYDVKM. The CDR3 protein is CASAPPAADNEKLFF. DNA of the CDR3: TGTGCCAGCGCACCGCCGGCAGCCGACAATGAAAAACTGTTTTTT.

The chain is built from TRBV6-2 or TRBV6-3 and TRBJ2-7; perhaps TRBD2 as D (6 bases). CDR1 is MNHEY and CDR2 is SVGEGT in the germline V gene. Trimming cost V 0 bases and J 6 bases, with 9 bases left between them. The CDR3 has 13 amino acids. The CDR3 coding sequence is TGTGCCAGCAGTTACTCAAGGGGAGGCGAGCAGTACTTC. This sequence encodes CASSYSRGGEQYF.

The rearrangement joins TRBV28 to TRBJ1-6; D uncertain. V was clipped by 2 bases and J by 13 bases, with 12 bases between them. This CDR3 comprises 13 residues. Per germline, CDR1 MDHEN and CDR2 SYDVKM. This CDR3 reads CASSLPPPSPLHF. CDR3 nucleotide sequence: TGTGCCAGCAGTTTACCCCCACCGAGTCCCCTCCACTTT.

This clone is a singleton in its sample. This chain links TRBV27 with TRBJ2-6; D is uncertain. This CDR3 region has 17 residues. The V end was cut by 5 bases, the J end by 0 bases, with 14 bases between. In germline, CDR1 is MNHEY, CDR2 SMNVEV (reference sequence). As DNA, the CDR3 is TGTGCCAGCAGTCCCCCGGTTACAAGCTCTGGGGCCAACGTCCTGACTTTC. This encodes CASSPPVTSSGANVLTF. The whole variable domain, filled in from reference TRBV27 and TRBJ2-6, reads EAQVTQNPRYLITVTGKKLTVTCSQNMNHEYMSWYRQDPGLGLRQIYYSMNVEVTDKGDVPEGYKVSRKEKRNFPLILESPSPNQTSLYFCASSPPVTSSGANVLTFGAGSRLTVL.

The chain recombines TRBV9 with TRBJ1-1; D uncertain. Trimming shortened V by 1 base and J by 0 bases, and 7 bases separated the two germline ends. The CDR3 sequence is 14 residues long. Germline CDR1 is SGDLS and CDR2 is YYNGEE. CDR3 region: CASSVNPLNTEAFF. CDR3 nucleotide sequence: TGTGCCAGCAGCGTAAACCCGTTGAACACTGAAGCTTTCTTT.

The CDR3 loop is CASRSGLQTGELFF. The CDR3, as DNA: TGTGCCAGCAGGAGCGGCCTTCAAACCGGGGAGCTGTTTTTT. The V gene is TRBV7-2, the J gene TRBJ2-2, with D perhaps TRBD2 (5 bases). The CDR3 extends over 14 amino acids. Germline CDR1 and CDR2: SGHTA and FQGNSA. Trimming pared 6 bases from V and 5 bases from J, leaving 13 bases between. The full variable domain, rest sourced from reference TRBV7-2 and TRBJ2-2, is GAGVSQSPSNKVTEKGKDVELRCDPISGHTALYWYRQSLGQGLEFLIYFQGNSAPDKSGLPSDRFSAERTGGSVSTLTIQRTQQEDSAVYLCASRSGLQTGELFFGEGSRLTVL.

This chain joins TRBV28 and TRBJ2-7; TRBD1 matches 8 bases. The CDR3 loop spans 16 amino acids. Trimming at V came to 6 bases and at J to 2 bases, leaving 12 bases not matched to a gene. Germline CDR1 is MDHEN and CDR2 is SYDVKM. The CDR3 is CASSKYRTGKAYEQYF. The CDR3 region has the DNA TGTGCCAGCAGCAAATACCGGACAGGGAAAGCCTACGAGCAGTACTTC.

The chain has TRBV10-2 and TRBJ2-1, with 9 bases matching TRBD1. The trim removed 5 bases at V and 2 bases at J, leaving 10 bases unmatched. Germline V gives CDR1 WSHSY, CDR2 SAAADI. The CDR3 is 17 residues long. CDR3 sequence (DNA): TGCGCCAGCAGTAAAAAGTCCGGGACAGGGCCCTACAATGAGCAGTTCTTC. This gives the protein CASSKKSGTGPYNEQFF.

The V gene is TRBV21-1, the J gene TRBJ2-7; no DNA check was done on the table's D call, TRBD2. TRBV21-1 is designated a pseudogene. The CDR3 spans 14 residues. The chain's CDR3 is CASSPGGPPYEQYF. In DNA, the CDR3 is TGTGCCAGCAGCCCCGGGGGGCCTCCCTACGAGCAGTACTTC.

This clone was counted once. The J gene is TRBJ1-1, the V gene TRBV19; D gene uncertain. Germline loops: CDR1 LNHDA, CDR2 SQIVND (reference sequence). V lost 0 bases and J lost 0, with 5 bases in between. The CDR3 consists of 14 residues. CDR3 residues: CASSIDNMNTEAFF. The CDR3 coding sequence is TGTGCCAGTAGTATAGACAACATGAACACTGAAGCTTTCTTT.